This T cell receptor (beta chain) was obtained from a study of breast tumors, draining lymph nodes, adjacent tissues. TCRdb ran MiXCR on the multiplex PCR reads and lists one entry per CDR3 protein. The sample records 85,000 to 130,000 distinct CDR3 sequences, under 40% being singletons. The lymph nodes were axillary draining lymph nodes from breast cancer patients. This clonotype showed up just a few times. The antigen remains unidentified. A read error may be the cause here, since a much bigger clone is one base away. This CDR3 spans 12 amino acids. CDR1 is SGHAT, CDR2 FQNNGV, per germline. The study, taken as a whole, reports: Tumor T cell lymph node origin was a supported hypothesis, not proven. Tumor and nontumor repertoires were significantly more similar in luminal-like than in basal-like breast cancer. Most tumor T cells seemingly derive from lymph node, then expand in tumor.

Input material: axillary lymph node tissue. The source is a female donor with breast cancer. Some clones in this sample may be carry-over from other donors' samples. The chain uses TRBV11-2 and TRBJ2-3; a possible D gene is TRBD2 (5 bases). The CDR3 bases are TGTGCCAGCAGCACGGTTGGGAGTTCGCAGTGTTTT. Translating it yields CASSTVGSSQCF.